Below are 27 T cell receptor beta chains sequenced from a single sample in a study of CD8 T cells in Susac syndrome (dated by TCRdb to about 2019). The library came from the immunoSEQ multiplex PCR assay. RNA was extracted using the RNeasy kit, and roughly 0.45 to 1 microgram was reverse transcribed with random hexamers. TCRdb reworked the public reads: Q25 trimming with fastp, MiXCR clone assembly, productive beta chains retained. Each entry is one CDR3 protein sequence, shown with its most common DNA and genes. The table for this sample lists hundreds of thousands of distinct CDR3 sequences; over 85% of them were counted only once. The ten largest make up 0.07% to 0.09% of the sample. The sample consisted of CD4+ T cells from PBMCs. These TCRs come from a human donor with multiple sclerosis.

The genes are TRBV5-1 and TRBJ2-2, with D maybe TRBD2 (5 bases). Trimming cost V 0 bases and J 4 bases, with 10 bases left between them. CDR1 is SGHRS and CDR2 is YFSETQ in the germline V gene. This CDR3 is 15 amino acids long. The CDR3 spells CASSLGLEGTGELFF. CDR3 bases: TGCGCCAGCAGCTTGGGGCTTGAGGGCACCGGGGAGCTGTTTTTT.

V and J are TRBV7-2 and TRBJ2-3; D possibly uses TRBD1 or TRBD2 (5 bases each). The CDR3 length is 15 residues. In germline, CDR1 is SGHTA, CDR2 FQGNSA. V dropped 5 bases and J dropped 4 bases, with 16 bases sitting between them. The CDR3: CASSPWGSGADTQYF. The CDR3 coding sequence is TGTGCCAGCAGCCCCTGGGGGTCGGGTGCAGATACGCAGTATTTT.

This clonotype was observed a few times. The chain carries TRBV12-3 or TRBV12-4 and TRBJ1-1; the D is unclear. Trimming stripped 3 bases from V and 0 bases from J, with 5 bases between. CDR3 length: 13 residues. This CDR3 is CASSFGMNTEAFF. The CDR3 region has the DNA TGTGCCAGCAGTTTCGGGATGAACACTGAAGCTTTCTTT.

The CDR3 reads CAWGWRGPQETQYF. In DNA, the CDR3 is TGTGCCTGGGGCTGGCGGGGGCCCCAAGAGACCCAGTACTTC. The chain carries TRBV30 and TRBJ2-5, with D possibly TRBD2 on 7 matching bases. Looked up from germline, CDR1 is GTSNPN and CDR2 is SVGIG (reference sequence). The CDR3 contains 14 residues. The V end was cut by 5 bases, the J end by 1 base, with 14 bases between.

This chain connects TRBV10-3 to TRBJ1-1; D is uncertain. V gave up 6 bases and J gave up 7 bases, with 15 bases separating them. This CDR3 region has 13 residues. Germline V gives CDR1 ENHRY, CDR2 SYGVKD. The CDR3, as DNA: TGTGCCATCAGCCCCAAAGGGAACGGTGAAGCTTTCTTT. Protein sequence: CAISPKGNGEAFF.

The V call is TRBV19, the J call TRBJ2-1, with D maybe TRBD2 (7 bases). V lost 7 bases and J lost 4, with 14 bases in between. The CDR3 contains 14 residues. CDR1 is LNHDA, CDR2 SQIVND, per germline (reference sequence). DNA for the CDR3: TGTGCCAGTACCCTACGGGGGGCATACAATGAGCAGTTCTTC. Protein product: CASTLRGAYNEQFF.

The rearrangement uses TRBV9 and TRBJ1-1, with D possibly TRBD1 on 5 matching bases. Per the germline V gene, CDR1 is SGDLS and CDR2 is YYNGEE. CDR3 length: 14 amino acids. Trimming left V 0 bases short and J 4 bases short, with 10 bases between. The CDR3 DNA is TGTGCCAGCAGCGTAGCTTGGGGGAGCACTGAAGCTTTCTTT. Translating gives CASSVAWGSTEAFF. The complete variable domain, with remaining parts taken from reference TRBV9 and TRBJ1-1, reads DSGVTQTPKHLITATGQRVTLRCSPRSGDLSVYWYQQSLDQGLQFLIQYYNGEERAKGNILERFSAQQFPDLHSELNLSSLELGDSALYFCASSVAWGSTEAFFGQGTRLTVV.

This chain's CDR3 is CASSQVWVQNTEAFF. CDR3 nucleotides: TGCGCCAGCAGCCAAGTATGGGTTCAGAACACTGAAGCTTTCTTT. The rearrangement uses TRBV4-1 and TRBJ1-1, with D uncertain. The V gene lost 1 base and the J gene lost 1 base, with 10 bases spanning the gap. Germline CDR1 reads MGHRA; CDR2 reads YSYEKL. There are 15 residues in the CDR3.

This clonotype was recorded only once. This rearrangement joins TRBV19 to TRBJ1-5, with D uncertain. Germline values: CDR1 LNHDA, CDR2 SQIVND (reference sequence). Trimming shortened V by 1 base and J by 3 bases, and 7 bases separated the two germline ends. The CDR3 sequence is 14 residues long. CDR3 loop: CASSIASINQPQHF. DNA of the CDR3: TGTGCCAGTAGTATAGCCAGCATCAATCAGCCCCAGCATTTT.

The chain carries TRBV20-1 and TRBJ1-1, with D unresolved. The CDR3 has 14 residues. The V end was cut by 0 bases, the J end by 0 bases, with 8 bases between. Germline CDR1 DFQATT, CDR2 SNEGSKA (reference sequence). Here the CDR3 DNA reads TGCAGTGCTAGAGATCGTGGGCTGAACACTGAAGCTTTCTTT. Protein: CSARDRGLNTEAFF.

Here the CDR3 reads CSAYRTGEEQFF. The CDR3 DNA sequence: TGCAGCGCCTACCGGACAGGGGAGGAGCAGTTCTTC. The genes are TRBV29-1 and TRBJ2-1, with TRBD1 matching over 9 bases. The CDR3 totals 12 residues. Germline CDR1 is SQVTM and CDR2 is ANQGSEA. V was clipped by 7 bases and J by 10 bases; unmatched bases: 8.

The chain combines TRBV5-1 with TRBJ2-7; a possible D gene is TRBD2 (5 bases). Germline loops: CDR1 SGHRS, CDR2 YFSETQ. V was shortened by 6 bases and J by 0 bases, with 10 bases between the two germline ends. The length of the CDR3 is 13 residues. CDR3 region: CASMRTDSYEQYF. In nucleotides, the CDR3 is TGCGCCAGCATGCGGACTGACTCCTACGAGCAGTACTTC.

The gene calls are TRBV3-1 and TRBJ2-5; 10 positions match TRBD2. In germline, CDR1 is LGHDT, CDR2 YNNKEL (reference sequence). V trimming: 4 bases; J trimming: 1 base; junction bases outside the gene matches: 9. This CDR3 has 17 residues. The CDR3 coding sequence is TGTGCCAGCAGCCCCCGGACTAGCGGAACGGGCCAAGAGACCCAGTACTTC. Amino acids: CASSPRTSGTGQETQYF.

In its sample, this clonotype was seen once. CDR3 in DNA: TGTGCCAGCAGCCTCAACCGGGACAGGGGGCTCCGATATAGCAATCAGCCCCAGCATTTT. Protein sequence: CASSLNRDRGLRYSNQPQHF. V usage is TRBV12-3 or TRBV12-4 and J usage is TRBJ1-5; 12 nucleotides match TRBD1. The CDR3 extends over 20 amino acids. J was trimmed by 0 bases and V by 6 bases; bases with no gene match: 15.

This chain links TRBV29-1 with TRBJ1-2; no firm D call. Trimming took off 1 base at V and 2 bases at J, with 17 bases between the two ends. Germline V gives CDR1 SQVTM, CDR2 ANQGSEA. The CDR3 totals 16 residues. The CDR3 coding sequence is TGCAGCGTTGAAGCCCAGCCCAGAGGCTCCAACTATGGCTACACCTTC. Amino acids: CSVEAQPRGSNYGYTF.

This chain uses TRBV24-1 with TRBJ2-1; 9 nucleotides align to TRBD2. The J segment lost 4 bases and the V segment lost 5 bases, leaving 14 bases of the junction unmatched. The germline CDR1 and CDR2 sequences are KGHDR and SFDVKD. The CDR3 covers 18 residues. This CDR3 is CATSGLAGTGGRYNEQFF. CDR3 nucleotide sequence: TGTGCCACCAGTGGCCTAGCGGGAACGGGAGGGAGGTACAATGAGCAGTTCTTC.

This clonotype has a single count. The rearrangement uses TRBV12-3 or TRBV12-4 and TRBJ2-7; 9 bases agree with TRBD1. The CDR3 has 13 amino acids. With 6 bases clipped from V and 2 bases from J, the junction kept 2 bases outside the gene matches. CDR3 amino acids: CASSRTGAYEQYV. In nucleotides, the CDR3 is TGTGCCAGCAGCAGGACAGGGGCCTACGAGCAGTACGTC.

In nucleotides, the CDR3 is TGCGCCAGCAGCACCTCGGGGGGGTACCAAGAGACCCAGTACTTC. Residues: CASSTSGGYQETQYF. V gene TRBV5-1 combines with J gene TRBJ2-5; 8 bases are shared with TRBD2. From germline, CDR1 is SGHRS and CDR2 YFSETQ. The CDR3 length is 15 residues. Unmatched junction bases numbered 5, after V lost 4 bases and J lost 0 bases.

V is TRBV18 and J is TRBJ2-5; TRBD2 aligns across 7 bases. The V gene end was trimmed by 0 bases and the J gene end by 5 bases; junction bases not matched to a gene: 9. The CDR3 has 16 amino acids. The germline V gene encodes CDR1 KGHSH and CDR2 LQKENI. CDR3 protein: CASSPPGLVRHETQYF. The CDR3 DNA reads TGTGCCAGCTCACCACCCGGACTAGTGCGTCATGAGACCCAGTACTTC.

This clonotype occurred once. The rearrangement uses TRBV7-8 and TRBJ2-7; TRBD1 matches 7 bases. The CDR3 extends over 14 amino acids. Germline V gene lookup returns CDR1 SGHVS and CDR2 FQNEAQ. Unmatched junction bases numbered 4, after V lost 1 base and J lost 4 bases. DNA of the CDR3: TGTGCCAGCAGCTTAGACAGGGGCCGGTACGAGCAGTACTTC. The encoded protein is CASSLDRGRYEQYF.

V gene TRBV4-1 combines with J gene TRBJ2-3, with D possibly called TRBD1 or TRBD2 (5 bases each). The CDR3 consists of 16 residues. V was shortened by 1 base and J by 5 bases, with 16 bases between the two germline ends. Germline CDR1 reads MGHRA; CDR2 reads YSYEKL. The CDR3, as DNA: TGCGCCAGCAGCCAAGCCCTGTTGAGGGGCGGAGATACGCAGTATTTT. Protein: CASSQALLRGGDTQYF.

The genes are TRBV5-1 and TRBJ1-2; TRBD1 might be the D (6 bases). The length of the CDR3 is 13 residues. V lost 4 bases and J 8 bases, leaving 15 bases between the germline ends. From germline, CDR1 is SGHRS and CDR2 YFSETQ. The CDR3 nucleotides read TGCGCCAGCAGCCCAAATGGGGGCGGAGGCTACACCTTC. The encoded protein is CASSPNGGGGYTF.

The V call is TRBV20-1, the J call TRBJ2-3; 12 bases are shared with TRBD2. V lost 2 bases to trimming and J lost 2 bases; unmatched junction nucleotides: 5. Per the germline V gene, CDR1 is DFQATT and CDR2 is SNEGSKA (reference sequence). The CDR3 is 16 amino acids. The CDR3 region is CSARPSGRAYTDTQYF. The CDR3, as DNA: TGCAGTGCTAGACCTAGCGGGAGGGCCTACACAGATACGCAGTATTTT.

The chain carries TRBV7-3 and TRBJ1-1; no clear D gene. CDR1 and CDR2 (germline): SGHTA, FQGTGA. The V gene lost 5 bases and the J gene lost 1 base, with 14 bases spanning the gap. The CDR3 has 15 amino acids. The CDR3 loop reads CASSPPGAPNTEAFF. CDR3 DNA sequence: TGTGCCAGCAGCCCCCCGGGAGCTCCGAACACTGAAGCTTTCTTT.

V and J are TRBV2 and TRBJ1-1; TRBD1 is a possible D gene (5 bases). Germline V CDR1 and CDR2: SNHLY, FYNNEI. Deletions cut 4 bases from V and 1 base from J, with 10 bases between. The CDR3 covers 14 residues. The CDR3 region is CASSVEGRNTEAFF. In nucleotides, the CDR3 is TGTGCCAGCAGTGTGGAGGGGCGGAACACTGAAGCTTTCTTT.

The J gene is TRBJ2-7, the V gene TRBV4-2; D remains unclear. The CDR3 length is 15 residues. The V gene lost 0 bases and the J gene lost 2 bases, with 11 bases spanning the gap. CDR1 LGHNA and CDR2 YNFKEQ come from the germline V gene. In DNA form, the CDR3 reads TGTGCCAGCAGCCAAGAAGGAGCGCTTCCCTACGAGCAGTACTTC. Translating gives CASSQEGALPYEQYF.

The V call is TRBV11-3, the J call TRBJ2-5, with D perhaps TRBD2 (6 bases). The CDR3 is 15 amino acids. Trimming removed 5 bases from V and 1 base from J, with 14 bases in between. Germline lookup yields CDR1 SGHNT and CDR2 YENEEA. CDR3 nucleotides: TGTGCCAGCAGCCCTGTCGGGAGTACCCAAGAGACCCAGTACTTC. Protein: CASSPVGSTQETQYF.